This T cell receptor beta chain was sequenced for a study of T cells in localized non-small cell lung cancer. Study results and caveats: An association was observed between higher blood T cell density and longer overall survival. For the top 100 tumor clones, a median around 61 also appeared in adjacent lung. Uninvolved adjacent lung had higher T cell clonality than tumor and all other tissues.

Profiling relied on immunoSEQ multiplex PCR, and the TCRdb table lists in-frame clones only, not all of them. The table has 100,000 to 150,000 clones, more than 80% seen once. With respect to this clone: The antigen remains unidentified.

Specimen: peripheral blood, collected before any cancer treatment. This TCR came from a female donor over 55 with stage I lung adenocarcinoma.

The CDR3 region is CAWSYPGQGRTEAFF. The CDR3 nucleotides read TGTGCCTGGAGTTATCCGGGACAGGGGAGGACTGAAGCTTTCTTT. The rearrangement joins TRBV30 to TRBJ1-1; the match to TRBD1 covers 10 bases. The length of the CDR3 is 15 residues. The V and J ends lost 2 bases and 5 bases, in that order; junction bases with no gene match: 8. Germline V lookup: CDR1 GTSNPN, CDR2 SVGIG (reference sequence).